One sample yielded the 31 T cell receptor beta chains listed below, sequenced in a study of T cells in Graves' hyperthyroidism and ophthalmopathy. TCR beta CDR3 regions were amplified from RNA transcripts. With the HTBI primer set, the TCR CDR3 went through a first round of RT-PCR. MiXCR, applied by TCRdb to the multiplex PCR reads, yields one record per CDR3 protein. Of approximately 560,000 distinct CDR3 sequences listed, 15% to 17% are singletons. The specimen was blood. Source of these receptors: a young woman with Graves' hyperthyroidism.

There are many counts of this clonotype. The rearrangement joins TRBV11-2 to TRBJ2-7, with D possibly called TRBD1 or TRBD2 (5 bases each). CDR3 length: 20 residues. Germline lookup yields CDR1 SGHAT and CDR2 FQNNGV. V lost 0 bases and J 0 bases, leaving 24 bases between the germline ends. CDR3 DNA: TGTGCCAGCAGCTTAGATTTCGCTCGTTTCCGGGACGCTGCCTCCTACGAGCAGTACTTC. Translated, it gives CASSLDFARFRDAASYEQYF.

This clonotype appeared many times. This rearrangement joins TRBV6-1 to TRBJ1-3; D is possibly TRBD1 (6 bases). CDR3 size: 15 residues. Germline V gene data show CDR1 as MNHNS and CDR2 as SASEGT. V was shortened by 7 bases and J by 0 bases, with 13 bases between the two germline ends. CDR3 nucleotides: TGTGCCAGCAAAGTAACAGGGACCTCTGGAAACACCATATATTTT. Protein sequence: CASKVTGTSGNTIYF.

At least ten counts were recorded for this clonotype. The chain combines TRBV3-1 with TRBJ1-1; possibly TRBD1 for D (6 bases). From germline, CDR1 is LGHDT and CDR2 YNNKEL (reference sequence). Trimming pared 1 base from V and 1 base from J, leaving 7 bases between. This CDR3 is built from 14 residues. The CDR3 coding sequence is TGTGCCAGCAGCCAAGGAGGGGGGAACACTGAAGCTTTCTTT. This translates into CASSQGGGNTEAFF.

This clonotype was detected a few times. The CDR3 coding sequence is TGCAGTGCTACGAGAGGGAACACTGAAGCTTTCTTT. Its translation is CSATRGNTEAFF. The V call is TRBV20-1, the J call TRBJ1-1; D is undetermined. CDR1 and CDR2 (germline): DFQATT, SNEGSKA (reference sequence). V lost 4 bases, J lost 1 base, and 7 bases lay in between. The CDR3 runs to 12 residues.

This clonotype occurred many times. The chain carries TRBV18 and TRBJ1-5; the D gene is possibly TRBD1 (5 bases). V was trimmed by 3 bases and J by 2 bases, leaving 17 bases between them. The length of the CDR3 is 17 residues. Germline CDR1 reads KGHSH; CDR2 reads LQKENI. The CDR3 region has the DNA TGTGCCAGCTCACCCACCCCACAGGTGGGTCGCAATCAGCCCCAGCATTTT. Encoded protein: CASSPTPQVGRNQPQHF.

This clonotype turned up a few times. The chain is built from TRBV15 and TRBJ2-7; 10 nucleotides match TRBD2. Germline CDR1 is LNHNV and CDR2 is YYDKDF (reference sequence). CDR3 size: 15 residues. Trimming at V came to 1 base and at J to 3 bases, leaving 3 bases not matched to a gene. CDR3 sequence: CATSRGTSGIYEQYF. DNA of the CDR3: TGTGCCACCAGCAGAGGTACTAGCGGGATCTACGAGCAGTACTTC.

This clonotype has a handful of counts. The chain couples TRBV4-1 to TRBJ2-7, with TRBD1 identical over 9 bases. V shed 1 base, J shed 5 bases, and the junction held 6 bases outside the gene matches. There are 15 residues in the CDR3. CDR1 and CDR2 (germline): MGHRA, YSYEKL. In DNA, the CDR3 is TGCGCCAGCAGCCAAGGGGGACAGGGTCTCCACGAGCAGTACTTC. Translation gives CASSQGGQGLHEQYF.

This clonotype occurred a few times. This chain joins TRBV6-1 and TRBJ2-1; D is undetermined. From germline, CDR1 is MNHNS and CDR2 SASEGT. The length of the CDR3 is 15 residues. Trimming removed 5 bases from V and 5 bases from J, with 16 bases in between. In DNA, the CDR3 is TGTGCCAGCAGTCTCGGCCCACTACCACACAATGAGCAGTTCTTC. Translated, it gives CASSLGPLPHNEQFF.

This clonotype was seen more than once but under ten times. The chain carries TRBV2 and TRBJ2-7; either TRBD1 or TRBD2 may supply D (6 bases each). This CDR3 spans 12 amino acids. Trimming stripped 8 bases from V and 7 bases from J, with 15 bases between. Germline V gives CDR1 SNHLY, CDR2 FYNNEI. The CDR3 region is CASESGDFEQYF. The DNA of the CDR3 is TGTGCCAGCGAGTCAGGGGACTTTGAGCAGTACTTC. Combining the CDR3 with reference TRBV2 and TRBJ2-7 gives the whole variable domain EPEVTQTPSHQVTQMGQEVILRCVPISNHLYFYWYRQILGQKVEFLVSFYNNEISEKSEIFDDQFSVERPDGSNFTLKIRSTKLEDSAMYFCASESGDFEQYFGPGTRLTVT.

J is TRBJ1-2 and V is TRBV9; TRBD1 agrees at 8 bases. Per the germline V gene, CDR1 is SGDLS and CDR2 is YYNGEE. Trimming at V came to 4 bases and at J to 6 bases, leaving 8 bases not matched to a gene. The CDR3 is 14 residues long. The CDR3 sequence: CASSTGQGADGYTF. The CDR3 coding sequence is TGTGCCAGCAGCACTGGACAGGGAGCGGATGGCTACACCTTC.

The CDR3 sequence is CASQTSGWGETQYF. For the CDR3, the DNA is TGCGCCAGCCAAACCTCAGGTTGGGGCGAGACCCAGTACTTC. V usage is TRBV5-1 and J usage is TRBJ2-5; a weak D match, TRBD1 (5 bases). The CDR3 contains 14 residues. CDR1 and CDR2 (germline): SGHRS, YFSETQ. Trimming took off 7 bases at V and 5 bases at J, with 18 bases between the two ends.

Only a few counts were recorded for this clonotype. CDR3 protein: CATYSRARAFF. As DNA, the CDR3 is TGTGCCACCTACAGCCGGGCCCGAGCTTTCTTT. This sequence joins TRBV27 and TRBJ1-1, with unresolved D. Germline lookup yields CDR1 MNHEY and CDR2 SMNVEV (reference sequence). The CDR3 consists of 11 residues. The V gene lost 10 bases and the J gene lost 10 bases, with 16 bases spanning the gap.

This clonotype was detected ten times or more. The rearrangement links TRBV28 to TRBJ2-3, with 7 bases matching TRBD1. The germline V gene has CDR1 MDHEN and CDR2 SYDVKM. J lost 0 bases, V lost 6 bases, and 3 bases had no gene match. The CDR3 spans 14 residues. CDR3: CASRTGASTDTQYF. The DNA of the CDR3 is TGTGCCAGCAGAACAGGGGCGAGCACAGATACGCAGTATTTT.

Remarks on this clonotype: At one end the junction does not follow the germline gene, possibly because of a read error. The J gene is TRBJ2-5, the V gene TRBV29-1; D is possibly TRBD2 (5 bases). Germline-derived CDR1 and CDR2 are SQVTM and ANQGSEA. The CDR3 is made up of 13 amino acids. The CDR3 bases are TGCAGCGGTGCGGGCGGACGCCAAGAGACCCAGCACTTC. Translating it yields CSGAGGRQETQHF. The full variable domain, rest sourced from reference TRBV29-1 and TRBJ2-5, is SAVISQKPSRDICQRGTSLTIQCQVDSQVTMMFWYRQQPGQSLTLIATANQGSEATYESGFVIDKFPISRPNLTFSTLTVSNMSPEDSSIYLCSGAGGRQETQHFGPGTRLLVL.

The V call is TRBV5-1, the J call TRBJ2-3; the D is unclear. The CDR3 length is 13 residues. The germline V and J ends were trimmed by 3 bases and 6 bases, with 11 bases remaining between them. Germline V CDR1 and CDR2: SGHRS, YFSETQ. The CDR3, as DNA: TGCGCCAGCAGCTCCATCGAAGGGGATACGCAGTATTTT. The encoded protein is CASSSIEGDTQYF.

The V gene is TRBV4-1, the J gene TRBJ1-2; 8 bases line up with TRBD1. The trim removed 4 bases at V and 2 bases at J, leaving 15 bases unmatched. CDR1 is MGHRA and CDR2 is YSYEKL in the germline V gene. The CDR3 totals 18 residues. The CDR3 protein is CASSRWGEGQGGNYGYTF. The CDR3, as DNA: TGCGCCAGCAGCCGGTGGGGGGAAGGACAGGGAGGGAACTATGGCTACACCTTC.

In its sample, this clonotype was seen many times. The chain carries TRBV7-2 and TRBJ2-7; no firm D call. V was pared by 2 bases and J by 7 bases, with 6 bases between. The CDR3 has 11 residues. The germline gives CDR1 SGHTA, CDR2 FQGNSA. The CDR3 loop is CASSLSLEQYF. For the CDR3, the DNA is TGTGCCAGCAGCTTATCTCTTGAGCAGTACTTC.

There are many counts of this clonotype. The junction departs from the called germline gene at one end, perhaps through a read error. The V call is TRBV12-3 or TRBV12-4, the J call TRBJ2-1, with D perhaps being TRBD1 or TRBD2 (5 bases each). The CDR3 sequence is 15 residues long. The CDR3 here is CTSSLIGTSYNEQFF. The CDR3 nucleotides read TGTACCAGCAGTTTAATTGGGACGTCCTACAATGAGCAGTTCTTC.

The CDR3 DNA is TGTGCCAGCAGCTTCAACAGGGGGCTCGGAAACACCATATATTTT. It specifies CASSFNRGLGNTIYF. This rearrangement joins TRBV7-6 to TRBJ1-3, with 9 nucleotides matching TRBD1. V was clipped by 3 bases and J by 4 bases; unmatched bases: 4. The CDR3 covers 15 residues. Germline lookup yields CDR1 SGHVS and CDR2 FNYEAQ.

This clonotype was observed at least ten times. The chain links TRBV29-1 to TRBJ2-5; 10 bases match TRBD1. J gave up 3 bases and V 5 bases, and 6 bases lay outside the gene matches. CDR1 and CDR2 from the germline V gene are SQVTM and ANQGSEA. The CDR3 spans 14 residues. The CDR3 DNA reads TGCAGCGTTCGACAGGGGGCTTGGGAAGAGACCCAGTACTTC. It yields the protein CSVRQGAWEETQYF. Drawing the rest from reference TRBV29-1 and TRBJ2-5, the complete variable domain is SAVISQKPSRDICQRGTSLTIQCQVDSQVTMMFWYRQQPGQSLTLIATANQGSEATYESGFVIDKFPISRPNLTFSTLTVSNMSPEDSSIYLCSVRQGAWEETQYFGPGTRLLVL.

V gene TRBV29-1 combines with J gene TRBJ1-2; D remains ambiguous. V was cut by 4 bases and J by 3 bases, with 24 bases left in between. This CDR3 is 17 amino acids long. Germline CDR1 is SQVTM and CDR2 is ANQGSEA. The CDR3 DNA sequence: TGCAGCGTTGGAGCCGAGGTCAGAACCACCAAAGACTATGGCTACACCTTC. It is translated as CSVGAEVRTTKDYGYTF.

This clonotype appeared a few times. The chain combines TRBV6-2 or TRBV6-3 with TRBJ2-2; D tentatively fits TRBD1 or TRBD2 (5 bases each). With 4 bases removed from V and 3 bases from J, the gap between germline ends came to 9 bases. The CDR3 has 14 amino acids. Per the germline V gene, CDR1 is MNHEY and CDR2 is SVGEGT. As DNA, the CDR3 is TGTGCCAGCAGTTCCGGGACGTACACCGGGGAGCTGTTTTTT. Translating gives CASSSGTYTGELFF.

The table lists this clonotype with a few counts. The chain recombines TRBV3-1 with TRBJ2-7; 10 bases agree with TRBD1. The CDR3 is 16 amino acids. With V trimmed by 1 base and J by 6 bases, 9 bases remained unmatched. The germline V gene has CDR1 LGHDT and CDR2 YNNKEL (reference sequence). The CDR3 DNA is TGTGCCAGCAGCCAAGGGGGACAGGGGTCGGTGGGCGAGCAGTACTTC. Its protein is CASSQGGQGSVGEQYF.

This clonotype was detected many times. The J gene is TRBJ2-3, the V gene TRBV20-1, with a possible D match to TRBD2 (6 bases). The CDR3 length is 14 residues. Germline CDR1 is DFQATT and CDR2 is SNEGSKA (reference sequence). The V and J ends lost 3 bases and 3 bases respectively, with 13 bases between them. The CDR3 DNA is TGCAGTGCTAGGGACGCGGGAAAGACAGATACGCAGTATTTT. It specifies CSARDAGKTDTQYF.

The table lists this clonotype with a few counts. This chain connects TRBV29-1 to TRBJ2-1; no clear D. This CDR3 is built from 13 residues. Germline assignment: CDR1 SQVTM and CDR2 ANQGSEA. Trimming stripped 4 bases from V and 6 bases from J, with 13 bases between. CDR3 protein: CSVVRSLGNEQFF. CDR3 in DNA: TGCAGCGTTGTTCGGAGTTTGGGCAATGAGCAGTTCTTC.

CDR3 in DNA: TGTGCCAGCAGCTTGTTAGGGGACACCGGGGAGCTGTTTTTT. It is translated as CASSLLGDTGELFF. The chain uses TRBV5-6 and TRBJ2-2, with a weak D call TRBD1 (5 bases). The germline V gene encodes CDR1 SGHDT and CDR2 YYEEEE. The CDR3 extends over 14 amino acids. Between the trimmed V and J ends, which lost 1 base and 3 bases, there was a span of 7 bases.

This clonotype was seen ten or more times. CDR3 sequence (DNA): TGTGCCAGCAGACCCTCCGGGGTAGCGGGAGCCTCCTACGAGCAGTACTTC. Translated: CASRPSGVAGASYEQYF. The chain links TRBV6-2 or TRBV6-3 to TRBJ2-7, with 9 nucleotides matching TRBD2. The CDR3 is made up of 17 amino acids. J gave up 0 bases and V 6 bases, and 12 bases lay outside the gene matches. Germline V gives CDR1 MNHEY, CDR2 SVGEGT.

The chain combines TRBV20-1 with TRBJ1-6, with D possibly TRBD1 on 6 matching bases. The CDR3 sequence is 13 residues long. Germline values: CDR1 DFQATT, CDR2 SNEGSKA (reference sequence). The V gene lost 3 bases and the J gene lost 7 bases, with 10 bases spanning the gap. CDR3 sequence (DNA): TGCAGTGCTAGCGCCGACAGGAATTCACCCCTCCACTTT. Translation: CSASADRNSPLHF.

This clonotype has at least ten counts. The gene calls are TRBV6-1 and TRBJ1-1; no reliable D call. The V end was cut by 5 bases, the J end by 0 bases, with 10 bases between. Germline V gene sequence: CDR1 MNHNS, CDR2 SASEGT. The CDR3 contains 14 residues. Here the CDR3 DNA reads TGTGCCAGCAGTTTCGATTTATTGAACACTGAAGCTTTCTTT. It codes for CASSFDLLNTEAFF.

This clonotype was picked up many times. V is TRBV28 and J is TRBJ2-1, with unresolved D. Per the germline V gene, CDR1 is MDHEN and CDR2 is SYDVKM. The CDR3 loop spans 12 amino acids. The V end lost 3 bases, the J end lost 5 bases, and 5 bases lay between the germline ends. The CDR3 loop reads CASSFLDNEQFF. The CDR3 DNA sequence: TGTGCCAGCAGTTTCCTGGACAATGAGCAGTTCTTC.

The table lists this clonotype with many counts. A much larger clonotype is one base distant, so this may be a read error. V is TRBV11-2 and J is TRBJ2-3; the D is unclear. The CDR3 has 11 amino acids. Germline values: CDR1 SGHAT, CDR2 FQNNGV. Between the trimmed V and J ends, which lost 3 bases and 7 bases, there was a span of 5 bases. The CDR3: CASSFGYTQYF. The CDR3 nucleotides are TGTGCCAGCAGCTTTGGATATACGCAGTATTTT.